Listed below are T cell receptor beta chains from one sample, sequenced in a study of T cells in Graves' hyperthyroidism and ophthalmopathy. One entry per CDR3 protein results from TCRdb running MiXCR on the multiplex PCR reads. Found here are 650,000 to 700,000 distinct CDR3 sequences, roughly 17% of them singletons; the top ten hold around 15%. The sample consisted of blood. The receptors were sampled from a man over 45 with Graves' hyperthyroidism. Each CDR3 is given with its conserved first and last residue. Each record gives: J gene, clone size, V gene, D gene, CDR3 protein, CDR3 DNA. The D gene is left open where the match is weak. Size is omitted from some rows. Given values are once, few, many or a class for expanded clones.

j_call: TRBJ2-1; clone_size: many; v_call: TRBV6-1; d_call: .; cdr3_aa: CASSEDGLLIKDNEQFF; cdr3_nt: TGTGCCAGCAGTGAAGATGGCTTGCTGATAAAAGACAATGAGCAGTTCTTC
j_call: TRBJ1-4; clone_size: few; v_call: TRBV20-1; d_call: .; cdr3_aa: CSARGGMRVQTNEKLFF; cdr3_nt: TGCAGTGCTAGAGGAGGGATGAGAGTTCAAACTAATGAAAAACTGTTTTTT
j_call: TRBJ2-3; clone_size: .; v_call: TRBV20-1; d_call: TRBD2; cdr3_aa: CSATAGGGFADTQYF; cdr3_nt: TGCAGTGCTACCGCGGGGGGAGGATTCGCAGATACGCAGTATTTT
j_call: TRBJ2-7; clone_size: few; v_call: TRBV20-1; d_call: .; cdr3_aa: CSATPGTPEQYF; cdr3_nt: TGCAGTGCTACCCCCGGGACACCCGAGCAGTACTTC
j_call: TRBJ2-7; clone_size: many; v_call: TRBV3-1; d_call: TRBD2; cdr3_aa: CASSQTSGSDEQYF; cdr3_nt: TGTGCCAGCAGCCAGACTAGCGGGAGCGACGAGCAGTACTTC
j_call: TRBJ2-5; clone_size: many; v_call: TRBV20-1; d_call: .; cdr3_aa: CSARGVRENQETQYF; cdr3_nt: TGCAGTGCTAGGGGTGTCCGGGAGAACCAAGAGACCCAGTACTTC
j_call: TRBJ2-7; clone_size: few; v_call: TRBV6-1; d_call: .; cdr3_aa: CATLDQNYEQYF; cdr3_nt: TGTGCCACTTTGGACCAAAACTACGAGCAGTACTTC
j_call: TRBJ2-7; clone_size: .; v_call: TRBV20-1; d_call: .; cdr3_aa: CSARDLYGTYEQYF; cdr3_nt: TGCAGTGCTAGAGATCTCTACGGGACGTACGAGCAGTACTTC
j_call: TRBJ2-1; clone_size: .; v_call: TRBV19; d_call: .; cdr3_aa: CASSIFWEVGNEQFF; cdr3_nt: TGTGCCAGTAGTATATTTTGGGAGGTTGGAAATGAGCAGTTCTTC
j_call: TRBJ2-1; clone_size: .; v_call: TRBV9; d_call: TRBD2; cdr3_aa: CASSVLASGPTYNEQFF; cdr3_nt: TGTGCCAGCAGCGTGTTAGCTAGCGGGCCCACCTACAATGAGCAGTTCTTC
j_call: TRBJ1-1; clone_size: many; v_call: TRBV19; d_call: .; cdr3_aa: CASSSIVAGLDTEAFF; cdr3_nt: TGTGCCAGTAGTAGCATAGTCGCCGGGTTGGACACTGAAGCTTTCTTT
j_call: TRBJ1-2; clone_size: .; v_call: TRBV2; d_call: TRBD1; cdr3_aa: CASSSSGTEKDYTF; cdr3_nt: TGTGCCAGCAGCTCTTCGGGGACAGAGAAAGACTACACCTTC
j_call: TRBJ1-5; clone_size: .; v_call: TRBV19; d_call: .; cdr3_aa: CASSIGVSNQPQHF; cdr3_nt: TGTGCCAGTAGTATCGGGGTGAGCAATCAGCCCCAGCATTTT
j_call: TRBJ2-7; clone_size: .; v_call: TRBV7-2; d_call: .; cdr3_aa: CASSLGGRAPYEQYF; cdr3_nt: TGTGCCAGCAGCTTAGGGGGCAGGGCCCCCTACGAGCAGTACTTC
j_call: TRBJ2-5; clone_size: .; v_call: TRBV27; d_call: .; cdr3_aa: CASSLLGRHQETQYF; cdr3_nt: TGTGCCAGCAGTTTGCTGGGACGTCACCAAGAGACCCAGTACTTC
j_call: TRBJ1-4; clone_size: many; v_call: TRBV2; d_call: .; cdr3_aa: CASKGTDGVREKLFF; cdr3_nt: TGTGCCAGTAAGGGTACCGACGGAGTAAGGGAAAAACTGTTTTTT
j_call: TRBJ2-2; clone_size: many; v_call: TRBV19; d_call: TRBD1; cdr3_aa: CASSRRQGGNTGELFF; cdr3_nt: TGTGCCAGTAGCCGACGACAGGGGGGCAACACCGGGGAGCTGTTTTTT
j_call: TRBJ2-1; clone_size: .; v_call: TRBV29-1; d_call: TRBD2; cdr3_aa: CSVEGGASGSLGEQFF; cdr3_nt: TGCAGCGTTGAGGGGGGGGCTAGCGGGAGTCTTGGTGAGCAGTTCTTC
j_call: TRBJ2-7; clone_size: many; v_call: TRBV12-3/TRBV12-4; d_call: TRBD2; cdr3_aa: CASSVGGAYEQYF; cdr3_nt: TGTGCCAGCAGCGTCGGGGGGGCCTACGAGCAGTACTTC
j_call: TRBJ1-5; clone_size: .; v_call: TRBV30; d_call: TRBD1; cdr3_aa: CAWSRGTDSNQPQHF; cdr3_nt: TGTGCCTGGAGTCGCGGGACAGATAGCAATCAGCCCCAGCATTTT
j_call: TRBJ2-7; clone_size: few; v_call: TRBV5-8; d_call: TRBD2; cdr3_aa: CASSRGEVNEQYF; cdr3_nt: TGTGCCAGCAGCCGGGGGGAGGTTAACGAGCAGTACTTC
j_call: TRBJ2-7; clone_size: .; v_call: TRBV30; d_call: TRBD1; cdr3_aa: CASGQAAEQYF; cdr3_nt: TGTGCCTCTGGACAGGCGGCCGAGCAGTACTTC
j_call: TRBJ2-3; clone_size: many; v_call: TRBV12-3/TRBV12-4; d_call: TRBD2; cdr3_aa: CASRAGLAGGDTQYF; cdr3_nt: TGTGCCAGCAGGGCGGGACTAGCGGGAGGGGATACGCAGTATTTT
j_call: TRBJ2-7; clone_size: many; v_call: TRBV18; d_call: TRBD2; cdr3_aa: CASSPRREGYEQYF; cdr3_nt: TGTGCCAGCTCACCACGGCGGGAGGGCTACGAGCAGTACTTC
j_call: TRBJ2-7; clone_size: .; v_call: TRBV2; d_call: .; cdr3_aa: CASSEYGASYEQYF; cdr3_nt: TGTGCCAGCAGTGAATACGGGGCATCCTACGAGCAGTACTTC
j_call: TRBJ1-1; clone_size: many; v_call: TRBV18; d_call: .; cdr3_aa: CASSPSENTEAFF; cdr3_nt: TGTGCCAGCTCACCTTCAGAGAACACTGAAGCTTTCTTT
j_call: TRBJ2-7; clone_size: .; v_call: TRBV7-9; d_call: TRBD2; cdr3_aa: CASSPLKTSGYEQYF; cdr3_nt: TGTGCCAGCAGCCCGCTTAAGACTAGCGGCTACGAGCAGTACTTC
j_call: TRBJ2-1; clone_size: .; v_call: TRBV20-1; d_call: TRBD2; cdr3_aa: CSARVRRELRNEQFF; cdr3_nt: TGCAGTGCTAGAGTCCGGCGGGAGCTTCGCAATGAGCAGTTCTTC
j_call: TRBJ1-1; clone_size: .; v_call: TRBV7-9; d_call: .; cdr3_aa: CASSLSILGTEAFF; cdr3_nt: TGTGCCAGCAGCTTGAGTATTTTGGGCACTGAAGCTTTCTTT